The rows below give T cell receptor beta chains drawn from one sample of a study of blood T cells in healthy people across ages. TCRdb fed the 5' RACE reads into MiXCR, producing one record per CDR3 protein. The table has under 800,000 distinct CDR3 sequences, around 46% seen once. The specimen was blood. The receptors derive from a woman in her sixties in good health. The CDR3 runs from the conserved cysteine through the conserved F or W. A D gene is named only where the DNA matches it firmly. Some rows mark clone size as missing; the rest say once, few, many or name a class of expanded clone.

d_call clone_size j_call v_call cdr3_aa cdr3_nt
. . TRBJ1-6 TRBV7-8 CANSSDGPQSNSPLHF TGTGCCAACAGCTCGGACGGGCCACAATCTAATTCACCCCTCCACTTT
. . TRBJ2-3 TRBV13 CASSTTKAGARGADTQYF TGTGCCAGCAGCACAACTAAGGCCGGGGCCCGCGGGGCAGATACGCAGTATTTT
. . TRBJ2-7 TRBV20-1 CSARDVQGAPYEQYF TGCAGTGCTAGAGATGTGCAGGGTGCCCCCTACGAGCAGTACTTC
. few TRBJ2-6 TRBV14 CASSQVLPGGSSGANVLTF TGTGCCAGCAGCCAAGTCCTCCCGGGGGGCTCCTCTGGGGCCAACGTCCTGACTTTC
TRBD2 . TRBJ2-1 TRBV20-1 CSAEGRECEQFF TGCAGTGCTGAGGGGCGGGAGTGTGAGCAGTTCTTC
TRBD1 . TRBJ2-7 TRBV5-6 CASSLTGQGSEQYF TGTGCCAGCAGCTTGACGGGACAGGGGAGTGAGCAGTACTTC
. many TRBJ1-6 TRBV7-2 CASSRPQDSPLHF TGTGCCAGCAGCCGACCACAAGATTCACCCCTCCACTTT
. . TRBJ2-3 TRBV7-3 CASSFFGSGTDTQYF TGTGCCAGCAGCTTTTTCGGGTCGGGCACAGATACGCAGTATTTT
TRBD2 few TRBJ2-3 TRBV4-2 CASSQEWMLAGGPMYTQYF TGTGCCAGCAGCCAAGAGTGGATGCTAGCGGGGGGTCCAATGTATACGCAGTATTTT
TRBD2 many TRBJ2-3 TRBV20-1 CSARLAGGTDTQYF TGCAGTGCTAGGCTAGCGGGGGGCACAGATACGCAGTATTTT
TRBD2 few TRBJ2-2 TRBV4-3 CASSQDHGLAGATGELFF TGCGCCAGCAGCCAAGATCATGGGCTAGCGGGGGCCACCGGGGAGCTGTTTTTT
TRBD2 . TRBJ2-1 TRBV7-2 CASSPRLAPNSEQFF TGTGCCAGCAGCCCAAGACTAGCGCCTAACAGTGAGCAGTTCTTC
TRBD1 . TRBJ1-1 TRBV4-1 CASSRPTGTGATEAFF TGCGCCAGCAGCCGCCCCACAGGGACAGGGGCCACTGAAGCTTTCTTT
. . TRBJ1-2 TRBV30 CAWSGSYGYTF TGTGCCTGGAGTGGCAGCTATGGCTACACCTTC
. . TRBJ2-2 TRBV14 CASSQGESNTGELFF TGTGCCAGCAGCCAAGGCGAGTCGAACACCGGGGAGCTGTTTTTT
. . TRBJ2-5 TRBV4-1 CASSQEFSGLYF TGCGCCAGCAGCCAAGAATTTAGTGGTCTGTACTTC
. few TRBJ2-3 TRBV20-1 CSPTGTHTDTQYF TGCAGCCCTACGGGAACACACACAGATACGCAGTATTTT